These T cell receptor beta chains were read from a single sample in a study of metastatic and nonmetastatic thyroid tumors. TCRdb re-clonotyped the PCR reads via MiXCR. The sample shows about 22,000 clones, more than 14% of them seen only once. Input material: tumor tissue. These receptors all stem from a female donor with papillary thyroid cancer or a benign thyroid nodule (not recorded which). Some clones in this sample may be carry-over from other donors' samples. CDR3s include the opening cysteine and the closing phenylalanine or tryptophan. A D gene is named only where the DNA matches it firmly. Expanded clones get a size class; other rows say once, few or many, or leave the size out.

j_call d_call v_call clone_size cdr3_aa cdr3_nt
TRBJ2-5 . TRBV19 many CASSASGAETQYF TGTGCCAGTAGTGCGAGTGGGGCAGAGACCCAGTACTTC
TRBJ2-5 . TRBV18 many CASSFQETQYF TGTGCCAGCTCTTTCCAAGAGACCCAGTACTTC
TRBJ2-7 TRBD1 TRBV2 many CASRTGTAYEQYF TGTGCCAGCAGAACCGGGACAGCCTACGAGCAGTACTTC
TRBJ1-1 . TRBV7-9 many CASSLGNVGGAFF TGTGCCAGCAGCTTAGGAAACGTAGGGGGAGCTTTCTTT
TRBJ2-7 TRBD2 TRBV12-3/TRBV12-4 medium-sized CASSLASGGAHEQYF TGTGCCAGCAGTTTAGCTAGCGGGGGGGCACACGAGCAGTACTTC
TRBJ2-2 . TRBV4-1 many CASSRYGPEVTGELFF TGCGCCAGCAGCCGGTACGGCCCGGAGGTCACCGGGGAGCTGTTTTTT
TRBJ1-6 TRBD1 TRBV28 few CASSLRDRGHSPLHF TGTGCCAGTAGTTTAAGGGACAGGGGTCATTCACCCCTCCACTTT
TRBJ2-1 . TRBV5-4 many CASSLDGYEQFF TGTGCCAGCAGCTTGGATGGGTATGAGCAGTTCTTC
TRBJ1-4 . TRBV12-3/TRBV12-4 many CASRSPGGKLFF TGTGCCAGCAGATCTCCCGGAGGAAAACTGTTTTTT
TRBJ1-4 . TRBV6-2/TRBV6-3 . CASRRTPYNEQFFGPGGYEKLFF .
TRBJ2-3 . TRBV9 many CASGPASTDTQYF TGTGCCAGCGGACCGGCTAGCACAGATACGCAGTATTTT
TRBJ1-1 TRBD1 TRBV9 many CASSVTSGGNTEAFF TGTGCCAGCAGCGTAACTTCAGGGGGGAACACTGAAGCTTTCTTT
TRBJ2-1 TRBD2 TRBV5-1 many CASSLDLAGSGEQFF TGCGCCAGCAGCTTGGATCTAGCGGGAAGTGGTGAGCAGTTCTTC
TRBJ1-1 . TRBV28 many CASTAGSSPNTEAFF TGTGCCAGCACCGCAGGGTCCTCTCCGAACACTGAAGCTTTCTTT
TRBJ1-1 . TRBV29-1 many CSVGGGWGMNTEAFF TGCAGCGTTGGGGGGGGGTGGGGTATGAACACTGAAGCTTTCTTT
TRBJ1-2 . TRBV5-4 many CASRPGTGPNGYTF TGTGCCAGTCGCCCGGGCACAGGTCCAAATGGCTACACCTTC
TRBJ1-1 . TRBV4-1 many CASSFQGSRGEAFF TGCGCCAGCAGCTTCCAAGGGAGTAGGGGTGAAGCTTTCTTT
TRBJ2-1 TRBD1 TRBV2 many CASRPGTGKGNEQFF TGTGCCAGCAGGCCCGGGACAGGGAAAGGGAATGAGCAGTTCTTC
TRBJ1-3 . TRBV6-1 many CASSEWGPSGNTIYF TGTGCCAGCAGTGAATGGGGTCCCTCTGGAAACACCATATATTTT
TRBJ2-7 . TRBV7-6 medium-sized CASSLVPLGQRVGDEQYF TGTGCCAGCAGCTTAGTTCCCCTGGGCCAGCGGGTAGGAGACGAGCAGTACTTC
TRBJ2-7 . TRBV19 . CASSAPGRWPWEQYF TGTGCCAGTAGTGCCCCTGGGCGGTGGCCCTGGGAGCAGTACTTC
TRBJ2-6 . TRBV5-6 . CAISLGQAGANVLTF TGTGCTATCAGCTTGGGCCAGGCTGGGGCCAACGTCCTGACTTTC
TRBJ2-2 . TRBV5-1 . CASSSTGRELFF TGCGCCAGCAGCTCTACAGGGCGGGAGCTGTTTTTT
TRBJ2-1 TRBD2 TRBV10-3 few CAISSSGAGAAYNEQFF TGTGCCATCAGTTCATCGGGCGCGGGAGCGGCCTACAATGAGCAGTTCTTC
TRBJ2-1 TRBD2 TRBV20-1 many CSARGERGYNEQFF TGCAGTGCCAGAGGGGAGCGGGGCTACAATGAGCAGTTCTTC
TRBJ2-5 TRBD2 TRBV5-6 many CASSPTSGGQETQYF TGTGCCAGCAGCCCGACTAGCGGGGGCCAAGAGACCCAGTACTTC
TRBJ1-3 . TRBV19 many CASSISGEVGWGQSGNTIYF TGTGCCAGTAGTATTTCGGGGGAGGTTGGTTGGGGACAATCTGGAAACACCATATATTTT
TRBJ2-2 . TRBV27 many CASSLSGGTGELFF TGTGCCAGCAGTTTATCGGGTGGAACCGGGGAGCTGTTTTTT
TRBJ2-3 TRBD2 TRBV2 few CASSEWLAETDTQYF TGTGCCAGCAGTGAATGGCTAGCGGAGACAGATACGCAGTATTTT